This T cell receptor beta chain was captured by sequencing in a study of T-cell memory formation after mild COVID-19. This clonotype occurred a few times. No antigen is known for it. General study results and limits: The study found contracting CD4+ clones mainly in CM and EM and contracting CD8+ clones in EMRA. From day 15 to 85, contracting clones were balanced between CD4 and CD8, whereas later expanders leaned toward CD4+. Nothing confirmed that second-wave clones peaking on day 37 were specific for SARS-CoV-2.

5'RACE primed at constant segments yielded TCR alpha and TCR beta cDNA libraries bearing sample barcodes and UMIs. MiXCR was run by TCRdb on the 5' RACE reads, yielding one entry per CDR3 protein. The sample has around 250,000 distinct CDR3 sequences, 15% to 20% seen once. The CDR3 is made up of 13 amino acids. With 9 bases removed from V and 1 base from J, the gap between germline ends came to 13 bases. Germline V gene lookup returns CDR1 SNHLY and CDR2 FYNNEI. V usage is TRBV2 and J usage is TRBJ2-7; the D gene is possibly TRBD1 (6 bases). The material sequenced was PBMCs or a T cell subset sorted from them (not recorded which). The source is a young man who had mild COVID-19 (a few samples of this study predate the infection). Cell type and time point are not known. The DNA of the CDR3 is TGTGCCAGTATGCCAGGACAGTCCTACGAGCAGTACTTC. Its translation is CASMPGQSYEQYF.